The 10 T cell receptor beta chains below all came from one sample that was sequenced in a study of patients and donors after allogeneic stem cell transplantation. TCRdb fed the RT-PCR reads into MiXCR, producing one record per CDR3 protein. This table has around 150,000 distinct CDR3 sequences, about a third appearing once. The sequenced sample was blood, either unsorted or a sorted T cell fraction (not recorded which). The receptors were gathered from a human donor who was either an allogeneic HSCT recipient or a stem cell or donor lymphocyte infusion donor (not recorded which). It is not recorded whose cells these are; they may come from a transplant donor.

The chain links TRBV24-1 to TRBJ2-3, with 8 positions matching TRBD1. CDR1 and CDR2 (germline): KGHDR, SFDVKD. V gave up 3 bases and J gave up 0 bases; unmatched junction bases: 4. This CDR3 comprises 16 residues. Here the CDR3 reads CATSDRDRPSTDTQYF. The CDR3 bases are TGTGCCACCAGTGATCGGGACAGGCCTAGCACAGATACGCAGTATTTT.

The chain uses TRBV20-1 and TRBJ2-7; 9 bases align to TRBD1. Looked up from germline, CDR1 is DFQATT and CDR2 is SNEGSKA (reference sequence). The V gene end was trimmed by 5 bases and the J gene end by 4 bases; junction bases not matched to a gene: 0. The CDR3 length is 11 residues. The CDR3 sequence is CSAGQGYEQYF. The CDR3 DNA reads TGCAGTGCTGGACAGGGGTACGAGCAGTACTTC.

The chain couples TRBV5-6 to TRBJ2-3; possibly TRBD2 for D (6 bases). There are 15 residues in the CDR3. Germline-derived CDR1 and CDR2 are SGHDT and YYEEEE. With 5 bases removed from V and 2 bases from J, the gap between germline ends came to 15 bases. The CDR3 here is CASRAGTFITDTQYF. The CDR3 DNA sequence: TGTGCCAGCAGGGCCGGGACTTTCATCACAGATACGCAGTATTTT. The full variable domain, with the rest looked up from reference TRBV5-6 and TRBJ2-3, is DAGVTQSPTHLIKTRGQQVTLRCSPKSGHDTVSWYQQALGQGPQFIFQYYEEEERQRGNFPDRFSGHQFPNYSSELNVNALLLGDSALYLCASRAGTFITDTQYFGPGTRLTVL.

This clonotype was counted a few times. CDR3 DNA sequence: TGTGCCAGCAGCTTAGCGGAGTCGCTTCAAGGATACTATGGCTACACCTTC. Translating gives CASSLAESLQGYYGYTF. The chain links TRBV7-9 to TRBJ1-2, with D uncertain. V shed 0 bases and J shed 3 bases, with 17 bases lying between them. Germline V gene data show CDR1 as SEHNR and CDR2 as FQNEAQ (reference sequence). This CDR3 is built from 17 residues.

This clonotype showed up just a few times. The V call is TRBV6-6, the J call TRBJ1-1; TRBD1 matches at 7 bases. Unmatched junction bases numbered 10, after V lost 4 bases and J lost 2 bases. The length of the CDR3 is 16 residues. Germline CDR1 is MNHNY and CDR2 is SVGAGI (reference sequence). Written as DNA, the CDR3 is TGTGCCAGCAGTTCGCAGGGCAGGGGGGGAAACACTGAAGCTTTCTTT. Translation gives CASSSQGRGGNTEAFF.

The V gene is TRBV2, the J gene TRBJ1-5; 7 nucleotides align to TRBD1. The length of the CDR3 is 15 residues. CDR1 SNHLY and CDR2 FYNNEI come from the germline V gene. J gave up 0 bases and V 6 bases, and 5 bases lay outside the gene matches. In DNA, the CDR3 is TGTGCCAGCAGAGGCGACAGGGTTAGCAATCAGCCCCAGCATTTT. Translating gives CASRGDRVSNQPQHF.

This clonotype was seen more than once but under ten times. The chain is built from TRBV12-3 or TRBV12-4 and TRBJ1-4; no firm D call. The CDR3 covers 14 residues. V was cut by 5 bases and J by 5 bases, with 12 bases left in between. The CDR3 protein is CASSLGRFNEKLFF. The CDR3 nucleotides read TGTGCCAGCAGTCTTGGCAGGTTCAATGAAAAACTGTTTTTT.

V usage is TRBV6-5 and J usage is TRBJ1-5, with TRBD1 identical over 7 bases. This CDR3 comprises 14 residues. Trimming removed 10 bases from V and 0 bases from J; junction bases left unmatched: 6. The germline CDR1 and CDR2 sequences are MNHEY and SVGAGI. The CDR3: CAISGGISNQPQHF. Written as DNA, the CDR3 is TGTGCCATCTCAGGGGGGATTAGCAATCAGCCCCAGCATTTT.

This clonotype was detected only once. This sequence joins TRBV3-1 and TRBJ2-1; D might be TRBD2 (5 bases). Germline CDR1 reads LGHDT; CDR2 reads YNNKEL (reference sequence). The CDR3 covers 16 residues. The ends were cut back, 0 bases at V and 0 bases at J, with 9 bases in the middle. In DNA, the CDR3 is TGTGCCAGCAGCCAAGAGCAGCGGAGCTCCTACAATGAGCAGTTCTTC. Amino acids: CASSQEQRSSYNEQFF.

The chain joins TRBV6-2 or TRBV6-3 to TRBJ2-1; TRBD1 is a possible D gene (5 bases). V was trimmed by 4 bases and J by 9 bases, leaving 10 bases between them. The CDR3 is 12 residues long. Germline V gene sequence: CDR1 MNHEY, CDR2 SVGEGT. CDR3 region: CASSSGYGEQFF. Written as DNA, the CDR3 is TGTGCCAGCAGTTCAGGGTATGGTGAGCAGTTCTTC.